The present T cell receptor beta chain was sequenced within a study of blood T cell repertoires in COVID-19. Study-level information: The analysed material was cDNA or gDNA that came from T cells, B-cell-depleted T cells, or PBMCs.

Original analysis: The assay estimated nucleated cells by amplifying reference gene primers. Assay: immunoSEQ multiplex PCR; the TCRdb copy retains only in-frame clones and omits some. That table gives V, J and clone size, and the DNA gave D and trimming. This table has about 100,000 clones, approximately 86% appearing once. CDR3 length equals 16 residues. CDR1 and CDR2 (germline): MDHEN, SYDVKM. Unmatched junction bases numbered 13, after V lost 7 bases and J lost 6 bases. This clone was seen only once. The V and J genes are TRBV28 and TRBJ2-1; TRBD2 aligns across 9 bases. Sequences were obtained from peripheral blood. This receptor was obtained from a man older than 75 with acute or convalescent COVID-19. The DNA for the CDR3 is TGTGCCAGCACCTCTAGCGGGGCTCCCCGCGGCAATGAGCAGTTCTTC. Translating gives CASTSSGAPRGNEQFF.